These 21 T cell receptor beta chains originate from one sample sequenced in a study of cytomegalovirus exposure and HLA in healthy donors. PCR was performed using 60 Vbeta and 13 Jbeta primers. Using immunoSEQ multiplex PCR, the repertoire was profiled, and TCRdb retains in-frame clones only, with some absent. Here the sample spans about 160,000 clones, approximately 86% being singletons. The sequenced sample was PBMCs. The receptors shown here come from a woman aged 18-35 years in good health and CMV-seronegative.

The gene calls are TRBV19 and TRBJ1-5; possibly TRBD1 for D (6 bases). In germline, CDR1 is LNHDA, CDR2 SQIVND (reference sequence). V shed 1 base and J shed 3 bases, with 13 bases lying between them. The length of the CDR3 is 16 residues. CDR3 region: CASSIASRGLNQPQHF. The CDR3 DNA sequence: TGTGCCAGTAGTATAGCTAGCAGGGGCCTCAATCAGCCCCAGCATTTT.

The rearrangement joins TRBV5-1 to TRBJ1-5; 7 bases fit TRBD1. After removal of 2 bases from V and 4 bases from J, the junction contained 0 bases not matched to a gene. This CDR3 is 13 amino acids long. Germline CDR1 and CDR2: SGHRS and YFSETQ. The DNA for the CDR3 is TGCGCCAGCAGCTTACAGGGGAATCAGCCCCAGCATTTT. Protein sequence: CASSLQGNQPQHF. The full variable domain, completed using reference TRBV5-1 and TRBJ1-5, is KAGVTQTPRYLIKTRGQQVTLSCSPISGHRSVSWYQQTPGQGLQFLFEYFSETQRNKGNFPGRFSGRQFSNSRSEMNVSTLELGDSALYLCASSLQGNQPQHFGDGTRLSIL.

This CDR3 reads CASSYSPGAGYTF. CDR3 nucleotide sequence: TGTGCCAGCAGTTACTCGCCAGGGGCCGGCTACACCTTC. The chain carries TRBV6-5 and TRBJ1-2, with TRBD1 as a possible D gene (6 bases). The germline V gene has CDR1 MNHEY and CDR2 SVGAGI. Trimming removed 0 bases at V and 8 bases at J, with 10 bases between. This CDR3 spans 13 amino acids.

V usage is TRBV30 and J usage is TRBJ1-5; D not resolved. The CDR3 covers 13 residues. V shed 2 bases and J shed 4 bases, with 9 bases lying between them. Germline V lookup: CDR1 GTSNPN, CDR2 SVGIG (reference sequence). The CDR3 sequence: CAWSRQRNQPQHF. The CDR3 region has the DNA TGTGCCTGGAGTAGGCAGCGAAATCAGCCCCAGCATTTT.

The rearrangement links TRBV19 to TRBJ2-7, with D possibly matching TRBD1 (6 bases). CDR1 LNHDA and CDR2 SQIVND come from the germline V gene (reference sequence). This CDR3 is 14 amino acids long. V lost 5 bases and J 6 bases, leaving 17 bases between the germline ends. CDR3 residues: CASSLQGGGSEQYF. The CDR3 DNA reads TGTGCCAGTAGTCTACAGGGTGGGGGAAGCGAGCAGTACTTC.

This chain connects TRBV19 to TRBJ1-5, with D tentatively TRBD1 (6 bases). Trimming removed 3 bases at V and 2 bases at J, with 26 bases between. The germline V gene encodes CDR1 LNHDA and CDR2 SQIVND (reference sequence). The CDR3 has 20 amino acids. The chain's CDR3 is CASSMRGALLTGVGNQPQHF. CDR3 nucleotides: TGTGCCAGTAGTATGAGGGGCGCCCTCCTGACAGGAGTGGGCAATCAGCCCCAGCATTTT.

The J gene is TRBJ2-2, the V gene TRBV27, with D unresolved. The CDR3 contains 13 residues. V was trimmed by 3 bases and J by 3 bases, leaving 5 bases between them. Germline values: CDR1 MNHEY, CDR2 SMNVEV (reference sequence). CDR3 loop: CASSFLDTGELFF. The CDR3 DNA follows: TGTGCCAGCAGTTTCCTCGACACCGGGGAGCTGTTTTTT.

This clone was counted between two and nine times. V usage is TRBV30 and J usage is TRBJ1-5; 8 bases fit TRBD1. Germline-derived CDR1 and CDR2 are GTSNPN and SVGIG (reference sequence). The V segment lost 4 bases and the J segment 4 bases; nucleotides outside the gene matches: 6. The CDR3 is made up of 14 amino acids. CDR3 protein: CAWTRQGTNQPQHF. Written as DNA, the CDR3 is TGTGCCTGGACTAGACAGGGGACTAATCAGCCCCAGCATTTT.

V is TRBV2 and J is TRBJ1-3; D is unresolved. Germline V gene sequence: CDR1 SNHLY, CDR2 FYNNEI. This CDR3 contains 14 residues. Trimming left V 7 bases short and J 0 bases short, with 10 bases between. The CDR3 here is CASNLPGSGNTIYF. The DNA for the CDR3 is TGTGCCAGCAATTTGCCGGGCTCTGGAAACACCATATATTTT.

V is TRBV11-2 and J is TRBJ1-1, with TRBD1 matching over 8 bases. Germline V gene lookup returns CDR1 SGHAT and CDR2 FQNNGV. Trimming at V came to 1 base and at J to 11 bases, leaving 15 bases not matched to a gene. The CDR3 runs 16 residues. The CDR3 reads CASSLVRGQGRSGAFF. CDR3 coding DNA: TGTGCCAGCAGCTTAGTTAGAGGACAGGGACGCTCGGGGGCTTTCTTT.

The chain has TRBV27 and TRBJ2-5, with D tentatively TRBD2 (5 bases). The CDR3 consists of 13 residues. Trimming took 4 bases from V and 5 from J, leaving 11 bases between them. Germline V lookup: CDR1 MNHEY, CDR2 SMNVEV (reference sequence). This CDR3 is CASSSTSLETQYF. The CDR3 DNA reads TGTGCCAGCAGTTCCACTAGTCTTGAGACCCAGTACTTC.

The V and J genes are TRBV5-1 and TRBJ2-1, with 7 bases aligning to TRBD2. V lost 0 bases to trimming and J lost 2 bases; unmatched junction nucleotides: 5. Germline-derived CDR1 and CDR2 are SGHRS and YFSETQ. CDR3 length: 16 amino acids. The DNA for the CDR3 is TGCGCCAGCAGCTTGGCGCAGGGAGGGCCCTACAATGAGCAGTTCTTC. Its protein product is CASSLAQGGPYNEQFF. Full variable domain (outside the CDR3, taken from reference TRBV5-1 and TRBJ2-1): KAGVTQTPRYLIKTRGQQVTLSCSPISGHRSVSWYQQTPGQGLQFLFEYFSETQRNKGNFPGRFSGRQFSNSRSEMNVSTLELGDSALYLCASSLAQGGPYNEQFFGPGTRLTVL.

This chain connects TRBV28 to TRBJ1-4; D not certain. CDR1 and CDR2 from the germline V gene are MDHEN and SYDVKM. The length of the CDR3 is 14 residues. V was trimmed by 6 bases and J by 0 bases, leaving 8 bases between them. In DNA, the CDR3 is TGTGCCAGCAGGGGGAGATCAACTAATGAAAAACTGTTTTTT. Translating it yields CASRGRSTNEKLFF.

CDR3 protein: CASSLVGQGISGNTIYF. The DNA for the CDR3 is TGCGCCAGCAGCTTGGTGGGACAGGGGATCTCTGGAAACACCATATATTTT. The J gene is TRBJ1-3, the V gene TRBV5-1; TRBD1 aligns across 10 bases. Per germline, CDR1 SGHRS and CDR2 YFSETQ. The CDR3 has 17 amino acids. V lost 0 bases, J lost 0 bases, and 3 bases stayed unmatched.

Comment on this clone: Germline and junction disagree at one end, which may indicate a read error. V usage is TRBV7-9 and J usage is TRBJ2-2, with a possible D match to TRBD1 (6 bases). The CDR3 runs to 17 residues. The germline CDR1 and CDR2 sequences are SEHNR and FQNEAQ (reference sequence). CDR3 in DNA: TGTTCCAGCAGCCCGGACAGAACCTATGCGAACACCGGGGAGCTGTTTTTT. Protein: CSSSPDRTYANTGELFF.

The genes are TRBV28 and TRBJ2-7; 7 bases agree with TRBD1. V shed 4 bases, J shed 4 bases, and the junction held 10 bases outside the gene matches. The germline V gene encodes CDR1 MDHEN and CDR2 SYDVKM. The CDR3 is 15 residues long. The CDR3 reads CASSSIPGTAYEQYF. The CDR3 DNA follows: TGTGCCAGCAGTTCAATTCCCGGGACAGCGTACGAGCAGTACTTC.

CDR3 residues: CASSLFLAGYTDTQYF. CDR3 coding DNA: TGTGCCAGCAGTCTGTTCCTAGCGGGGTACACAGATACGCAGTATTTT. This sequence joins TRBV27 and TRBJ2-3; 9 bases agree with TRBD2. Germline V gene lookup returns CDR1 MNHEY and CDR2 SMNVEV (reference sequence). The CDR3 consists of 16 residues. V gave up 5 bases and J gave up 2 bases; unmatched junction bases: 8.

The V gene is TRBV12-5, the J gene TRBJ2-4; D not certain. The CDR3 is 13 amino acids. The V and J ends lost 2 bases and 10 bases respectively, with 12 bases between them. Germline CDR1 LGHNT, CDR2 FRNRAP. The CDR3 DNA follows: TGTGCTAGTGGTTTGATAAACAGTGCAATTCAGTACTTC. Protein product: CASGLINSAIQYF.

V is TRBV5-1 and J is TRBJ2-4; no clear D gene. This CDR3 has 14 amino acids. V was pared by 0 bases and J by 6 bases, with 10 bases between. Germline CDR1 SGHRS, CDR2 YFSETQ. CDR3 residues: CASSLGSLLNIQYF. CDR3 in DNA: TGCGCCAGCAGCTTGGGGTCGCTACTAAACATTCAGTACTTC.

This chain links TRBV28 with TRBJ1-1; 7 bases align to TRBD1. CDR1 and CDR2 (germline): MDHEN, SYDVKM. V trimming: 6 bases; J trimming: 0 bases; junction bases outside the gene matches: 7. CDR3 size: 15 residues. CDR3 nucleotides: TGTGCCAGCAGATACACAGGGGTCCTGAACACTGAAGCTTTCTTT. It encodes CASRYTGVLNTEAFF. The full variable domain, in which reference TRBV28 and TRBJ1-1 provide the parts outside the CDR3, is DVKVTQSSRYLVKRTGEKVFLECVQDMDHENMFWYRQDPGLGLRLIYFSYDVKMKEKGDIPEGYSVSREKKERFSLILESASTNQTSMYLCASRYTGVLNTEAFFGQGTRLTVV.

This clone was detected only a few times. Different DNA sequences within this sample yield the same CDR3. V is TRBV7-9 and J is TRBJ2-1, with a tentative D call TRBD2 (6 bases). Trimming cost V 0 bases and J 10 bases, with 10 bases left between them. The CDR3 has 13 amino acids. Germline V gene data show CDR1 as SEHNR and CDR2 as FQNEAQ (reference sequence). CDR3 protein: CASSLAGGNEQFF. DNA of the CDR3: TGTGCCAGCAGCTTAGCGGGGGGAAACGAGCAGTTCTTC.